The rows below give T cell receptor beta chains drawn from one sample of a study of T cells after yellow fever vaccination. MiXCR was run by TCRdb on the 5' RACE reads, yielding one entry per CDR3 protein. This table has some 600,000 distinct CDR3 sequences, less than 20% appearing once. The source material was PBMCs, sampled less than 6 days after the first yellow fever vaccination. The receptor set was obtained from a young man who received the YFV17D yellow fever vaccine. Each CDR3 is given with its conserved first and last residue. Fields, in order: CDR3 DNA, CDR3 protein, J gene, V gene, D gene, clone size. A D gene is named only where the DNA matches it firmly. Clone size appears in some rows only: once, few, many, or a class for an expanded clone.

cdr3_nt: TGCGCCAGCACCCGAGGGACGGCGGGGACCTACAATGAGCAGTTCTTC; cdr3_aa: CASTRGTAGTYNEQFF; j_call: TRBJ2-1; v_call: TRBV5-1; d_call: -; clone_size: few
cdr3_nt: TGTGCCAGCAGCGTAACGGGGCTCAGGACCGGGGAGCTGTTTTTT; cdr3_aa: CASSVTGLRTGELFF; j_call: TRBJ2-2; v_call: TRBV9; d_call: -; clone_size: -
cdr3_nt: TGTGCCAGTAGTATAAAGCCCACGGGACACCAACAAGAGACCCAGTACTTC; cdr3_aa: CASSIKPTGHQQETQYF; j_call: TRBJ2-5; v_call: TRBV19; d_call: -; clone_size: -
cdr3_nt: TGTGCCAGCAGCCAAGATTTAGCGGGGGAGTACAATGAGCAGTTCTTC; cdr3_aa: CASSQDLAGEYNEQFF; j_call: TRBJ2-1; v_call: TRBV4-2; d_call: TRBD2; clone_size: few
cdr3_nt: TGTGCCAGCAGTTACCCAGGGGGCGCGGGGGGCTACACCTTC; cdr3_aa: CASSYPGGAGGYTF; j_call: TRBJ1-2; v_call: TRBV6-5; d_call: TRBD1; clone_size: -
cdr3_nt: TGTGCCAGCTTCTCGACAGATACGCAGTATTTT; cdr3_aa: CASFSTDTQYF; j_call: TRBJ2-3; v_call: TRBV6-5; d_call: -; clone_size: few
cdr3_nt: TGTGCCAGCCTGGACAGCGAAGCTTTCTTT; cdr3_aa: CASLDSEAFF; j_call: TRBJ1-1; v_call: TRBV6-1; d_call: -; clone_size: few
cdr3_nt: TGTGCCAGCAGCCCACAGTTAACCGGGGAGCTGTTTTTT; cdr3_aa: CASSPQLTGELFF; j_call: TRBJ2-2; v_call: TRBV7-3; d_call: -; clone_size: -
cdr3_nt: TGTGCCAGCAGACGACAGGGGGCGCCTAATTCACCCCTCCACTTT; cdr3_aa: CASRRQGAPNSPLHF; j_call: TRBJ1-6; v_call: TRBV6-2/TRBV6-3; d_call: TRBD1; clone_size: -
cdr3_nt: TGCAGCGTTGGTAGGGCCCGCAATCAGCCCCAGCATTTT; cdr3_aa: CSVGRARNQPQHF; j_call: TRBJ1-5; v_call: TRBV29-1; d_call: -; clone_size: few
cdr3_nt: TGTGCCAGCAGCTTGCCTAGCAAGGAGGCTAACACCGGGGAGCTGTTTTTT; cdr3_aa: CASSLPSKEANTGELFF; j_call: TRBJ2-2; v_call: TRBV7-6; d_call: -; clone_size: -
cdr3_nt: TGTGCCAGCAGTTCGGGGACAATCACCTCTGGAAACACCATATATTTT; cdr3_aa: CASSSGTITSGNTIYF; j_call: TRBJ1-3; v_call: TRBV28; d_call: -; clone_size: few
cdr3_nt: TGTGCCATCAGTGAGCCAGGGGGGGACAATCAGCCCCAGCATTTT; cdr3_aa: CAISEPGGDNQPQHF; j_call: TRBJ1-5; v_call: TRBV10-3; d_call: TRBD1; clone_size: -
cdr3_nt: TGTGCCAGCTCACCGGGACAGGCTACCTACGAGCAGTACTTC; cdr3_aa: CASSPGQATYEQYF; j_call: TRBJ2-7; v_call: TRBV18; d_call: TRBD1; clone_size: -
cdr3_nt: TGCAGTGCTTTTGACACGAACACCGGGGAGCTGTTTTTT; cdr3_aa: CSAFDTNTGELFF; j_call: TRBJ2-2; v_call: TRBV20-1; d_call: -; clone_size: few
cdr3_nt: TGTGCCAGCAGTGACCGTTGGGCTGAAGCTTTCTTT; cdr3_aa: CASSDRWAEAFF; j_call: TRBJ1-1; v_call: TRBV2; d_call: -; clone_size: -
cdr3_nt: TGTGCCAGCAGCTTAGCCGGGGGAAACATTCAGTACTTC; cdr3_aa: CASSLAGGNIQYF; j_call: TRBJ2-4; v_call: TRBV7-2; d_call: -; clone_size: -
cdr3_nt: TGTGCCAGCAGCCAAGCCCCGGGAGGGGCCACCGGGGAGCTGTTTTTT; cdr3_aa: CASSQAPGGATGELFF; j_call: TRBJ2-2; v_call: TRBV4-2; d_call: TRBD2; clone_size: few
cdr3_nt: TGTGCCAGCAGTTTATACCCTCGGCTTCAACCGACCGCGGCCCAGCATTTT; cdr3_aa: CASSLYPRLQPTAAQHF; j_call: TRBJ1-5; v_call: TRBV28; d_call: -; clone_size: -
cdr3_nt: TGTGCCAGCTCATCTCTGGGGCCCGGGGGCAATCAGCCCCAGCATTTT; cdr3_aa: CASSSLGPGGNQPQHF; j_call: TRBJ1-5; v_call: TRBV18; d_call: -; clone_size: few
cdr3_nt: TGCGCCAGCAACCAGGGGGCTGTCGGCACTGAAGCTTTCTTT; cdr3_aa: CASNQGAVGTEAFF; j_call: TRBJ1-1; v_call: TRBV5-1; d_call: TRBD1; clone_size: once
cdr3_nt: TGCGCCAGCAGGGTAGTAACTGGGGCCAACGTCCTGACTTTC; cdr3_aa: CASRVVTGANVLTF; j_call: TRBJ2-6; v_call: TRBV5-1; d_call: -; clone_size: -
cdr3_nt: TGCAGTGCTAGAAGGGGGACTAGCGGGGGAGAGACCCAGTACTTC; cdr3_aa: CSARRGTSGGETQYF; j_call: TRBJ2-5; v_call: TRBV20-1; d_call: TRBD2; clone_size: -
cdr3_nt: TGTGCCAGCAGCTTGGATCGTGGTTATGGGGATCAGCCCCAGCATTTT; cdr3_aa: CASSLDRGYGDQPQHF; j_call: TRBJ1-5; v_call: TRBV5-4; d_call: -; clone_size: few
cdr3_nt: TGTGCCAGCAGCTCTGACGGGCCTTATGGCTACACCTTC; cdr3_aa: CASSSDGPYGYTF; j_call: TRBJ1-2; v_call: TRBV7-2; d_call: -; clone_size: -
cdr3_nt: TGTGCCAGCAGCCCGGACAGGGGATACACCGGGGAGCTGTTTTTT; cdr3_aa: CASSPDRGYTGELFF; j_call: TRBJ2-2; v_call: TRBV6-1; d_call: TRBD1; clone_size: few
cdr3_nt: TGTGCCAGCAGCTTAGGTCAGGAATCCTACAATGAGCAGTTCTTC; cdr3_aa: CASSLGQESYNEQFF; j_call: TRBJ2-1; v_call: TRBV7-2; d_call: -; clone_size: -
cdr3_nt: TGTGCCAGCAGTCGGACTAGACCGCCAGATACGCAGTATTTT; cdr3_aa: CASSRTRPPDTQYF; j_call: TRBJ2-3; v_call: TRBV12-3/TRBV12-4; d_call: TRBD2; clone_size: once
cdr3_nt: TGTGCCAGCAGCCGAGCAGACAGGGGGGAAGAAAAACTGTTTTTT; cdr3_aa: CASSRADRGEEKLFF; j_call: TRBJ1-4; v_call: TRBV5-4; d_call: TRBD1; clone_size: -
cdr3_nt: TGTGCCAGCAGCTCCTCGAGTCAGCCCCAGCATTTT; cdr3_aa: CASSSSSQPQHF; j_call: TRBJ1-5; v_call: TRBV7-8; d_call: -; clone_size: -
cdr3_nt: TGCAGCGTTTCGCGGGGGAAAGAGACCCAGTACTTC; cdr3_aa: CSVSRGKETQYF; j_call: TRBJ2-5; v_call: TRBV29-1; d_call: TRBD2; clone_size: few
cdr3_nt: TGTGCCAGCAGGTACAGGGAGCCTATAACCTACGAGCAGTACTTC; cdr3_aa: CASRYREPITYEQYF; j_call: TRBJ2-7; v_call: TRBV2; d_call: -; clone_size: few
cdr3_nt: TGTGCCAGCAGCAGAAGGGAGATTGGCTACACCTTC; cdr3_aa: CASSRREIGYTF; j_call: TRBJ1-2; v_call: TRBV5-6; d_call: -; clone_size: few
cdr3_nt: TGTGCCAGTATAAGCCAGCCTTATAGCAATCAGCCCCAGCATTTT; cdr3_aa: CASISQPYSNQPQHF; j_call: TRBJ1-5; v_call: TRBV19; d_call: -; clone_size: few
cdr3_nt: TGTGCCAGCAGTCCTCGTAGGTCAGCGGGGGCAAACGGGGAGCTGTTTTTT; cdr3_aa: CASSPRRSAGANGELFF; j_call: TRBJ2-2; v_call: TRBV12-3/TRBV12-4; d_call: TRBD2; clone_size: few
cdr3_nt: TGTGCCAGCAGCCCCGAAGGACGGGGGCAGTTCTTC; cdr3_aa: CASSPEGRGQFF; j_call: TRBJ2-1; v_call: TRBV3-1; d_call: -; clone_size: -
cdr3_nt: TGTGCCAGCAATTCGGGGGGCGTTAACAATGAGCAGTTCTTC; cdr3_aa: CASNSGGVNNEQFF; j_call: TRBJ2-1; v_call: TRBV7-3; d_call: -; clone_size: -
cdr3_nt: TGTGCCAGCAGCTTGGCCAGGGACTACAATGAGCAGTTCTTC; cdr3_aa: CASSLARDYNEQFF; j_call: TRBJ2-1; v_call: TRBV5-4; d_call: -; clone_size: -
cdr3_nt: TGTGCCAGCAGCGCGGGGACTAGCGGGGACTCCTACAATGAGCAGTTCTTC; cdr3_aa: CASSAGTSGDSYNEQFF; j_call: TRBJ2-1; v_call: TRBV9; d_call: TRBD2; clone_size: -
cdr3_nt: TGCAGCGGGACAGATAGCACAGATACGCAGTATTTT; cdr3_aa: CSGTDSTDTQYF; j_call: TRBJ2-3; v_call: TRBV29-1; d_call: -; clone_size: -
cdr3_nt: TGTGCCAGCAGCTTATGGGTCGGACCACAAGAGACCCAGTACTTC; cdr3_aa: CASSLWVGPQETQYF; j_call: TRBJ2-5; v_call: TRBV5-4; d_call: -; clone_size: few
cdr3_nt: TGTGCCAGCAGGCGAGCGGGGGGGAGCTCCTACAATGAGCAGTTCTTC; cdr3_aa: CASRRAGGSSYNEQFF; j_call: TRBJ2-1; v_call: TRBV7-2; d_call: TRBD2; clone_size: few
cdr3_nt: TGTGCCAGCAGTGAATCTCCCGGGACAGGGATATTGGAGACCCAGTACTTC; cdr3_aa: CASSESPGTGILETQYF; j_call: TRBJ2-5; v_call: TRBV25-1; d_call: TRBD1; clone_size: few
cdr3_nt: TGTGCCAGCAAAGCTTCCCGGGACAGGGAAGGTTTTTTCACAGATACGCAGTATTTT; cdr3_aa: CASKASRDREGFFTDTQYF; j_call: TRBJ2-3; v_call: TRBV6-1; d_call: TRBD1; clone_size: -
cdr3_nt: TGCGCCAGCAGCTTGGTAGCGGCTATATACAATGAGCAGTTCTTC; cdr3_aa: CASSLVAAIYNEQFF; j_call: TRBJ2-1; v_call: TRBV5-1; d_call: -; clone_size: -
cdr3_nt: TGCAGTGCTAGAGAGAGCCCGACAGCCGATAATTCACCCCTCCACTTT; cdr3_aa: CSARESPTADNSPLHF; j_call: TRBJ1-6; v_call: TRBV20-1; d_call: -; clone_size: few
cdr3_nt: TGCGCCAGCAGCCCTACCCCCCGGGGGGGGAGGAATGAGCAGTTCTTC; cdr3_aa: CASSPTPRGGRNEQFF; j_call: TRBJ2-1; v_call: TRBV5-1; d_call: TRBD2; clone_size: few
cdr3_nt: TGTGCCAGCAGCCCGGGCGTGGGGTCCTACAATGAGCAGTTCTTC; cdr3_aa: CASSPGVGSYNEQFF; j_call: TRBJ2-1; v_call: TRBV5-4; d_call: -; clone_size: many
cdr3_nt: TGTGCCAGCAGCTTAAGACGTGGGGCCTCTCGTGGAAACACCATATATTTT; cdr3_aa: CASSLRRGASRGNTIYF; j_call: TRBJ1-3; v_call: TRBV12-3/TRBV12-4; d_call: -; clone_size: -
cdr3_nt: TGTGCCAGCAGTTACGCGTCCCGTCCCACTGAAGCTTTCTTT; cdr3_aa: CASSYASRPTEAFF; j_call: TRBJ1-1; v_call: TRBV6-2/TRBV6-3; d_call: -; clone_size: -
cdr3_nt: TGCAACTGCCGGGACAGGGGAAACTATGGCTACACCTTC; cdr3_aa: CNCRDRGNYGYTF; j_call: TRBJ1-2; v_call: TRBV20-1; d_call: TRBD1; clone_size: few
cdr3_nt: TGTGCCAGCAGTTTATTCAGCGTGGATCTCACTGAAGCTTTCTTT; cdr3_aa: CASSLFSVDLTEAFF; j_call: TRBJ1-1; v_call: TRBV27; d_call: -; clone_size: few
cdr3_nt: TGCAGTGCTAGAGATCTGCAGGCGAACACTGAAGCTTTCTTT; cdr3_aa: CSARDLQANTEAFF; j_call: TRBJ1-1; v_call: TRBV20-1; d_call: -; clone_size: -
cdr3_nt: TGTGCCAGCAGTTGGATGAACACTGAAGCTTTCTTT; cdr3_aa: CASSWMNTEAFF; j_call: TRBJ1-1; v_call: TRBV6-2/TRBV6-3; d_call: -; clone_size: many
cdr3_nt: TGTGCCAGCAGCTCGAAAGTAACAGGGGACACTGAAGCTTTCTTT; cdr3_aa: CASSSKVTGDTEAFF; j_call: TRBJ1-1; v_call: TRBV5-4; d_call: TRBD1; clone_size: few